The sequence of this T cell receptor (beta chain) was determined in a study of blood T cells in healthy people across ages. The authors ran a second PCR of roughly 7 to 11 cycles using a sample-barcoded 5' primer and a J-beta primer mix. TCRdb redid the calling of the 5' RACE reads with MiXCR, one entry per CDR3 protein. The table shows 800,000 to 950,000 distinct CDR3 sequences, with 29% occurring only once. The sample holds a few counts of this clonotype. One end of the junction does not line up with germline, which may come from a read error. Germline V gene lookup returns CDR1 SSHAT and CDR2 FNYEAQ (reference sequence). CDR3 length equals 17 residues. These data were likewise used in another study, on T cells of mothers and their children.

This clonotype was obtained from a woman in her forties in good health. Sequencing was done on a sample of blood. The chain links TRBV7-7 to TRBJ1-3; 10 bases fit TRBD1. For the CDR3, the DNA is TGTGCTAGCAGCCCAACGGACAGGGGGATCTCTGGAAACACCATATATTTT. It codes for CASSPTDRGISGNTIYF.